This TCR beta chain emerged from a study of blood T cell repertoires in COVID-19. Study information: The United States, Italy and Spain provided the acute and convalescent COVID-19 samples. T cells, B-cell-depleted T cells, or PBMCs provided the cDNA or gDNA that served as material.

Sequencing was performed with immunoSEQ multiplex PCR; in TCRdb, only in-frame clones are kept and a portion is missing. Of 400,000 to 450,000 clones listed, about nine tenths are singletons. This clone occurred a few times. Germline V gives CDR1 LNHDA, CDR2 SQIVND (reference sequence). The J segment lost 5 bases and the V segment lost 7 bases, leaving 2 bases of the junction unmatched. The CDR3 runs 13 residues. The receptor comes from a woman aged 25 to 39 with active or convalescent COVID-19. Sequencing was done on a sample of peripheral blood. The chain is built from TRBV19 and TRBJ2-2; TRBD2 aligns across 9 bases. The CDR3 is CASTAGGTGELFF. CDR3 nucleotides: TGTGCCAGTACGGCGGGGGGGACCGGGGAGCTGTTTTTT.